Shown below are 8 T cell receptor beta chains from a single sample sequenced in a study of blood T cell repertoires in COVID-19. Data came from immunoSEQ multiplex PCR; TCRdb stores just in-frame clones and leaves some out. The data hold under 300,000 clones, with around 90% observed a single time. The sequenced sample was PBMCs or T cells enriched from blood (not recorded which). The receptors shown here come from a woman aged 25 to 39 who had recovered from COVID-19.

The rearrangement joins TRBV11-3 to TRBJ2-5; the match to TRBD1 covers 7 bases. With 6 bases clipped from V and 5 bases from J, the junction kept 9 bases outside the gene matches. Germline assignment: CDR1 SGHNT and CDR2 YENEEA. This CDR3 has 14 residues. The CDR3 sequence is CASRAQGQPETQYF. The CDR3 region has the DNA TGTGCCAGCAGGGCACAGGGGCAACCCGAGACCCAGTACTTC.

The rearrangement joins TRBV5-1 to TRBJ2-5; the match to TRBD2 covers 9 bases. The CDR3 totals 16 residues. J gave up 3 bases and V 4 bases, and 10 bases lay outside the gene matches. Germline-derived CDR1 and CDR2 are SGHRS and YFSETQ. Here the CDR3 reads CASSPAGSSGEETQYF. CDR3 bases: TGCGCCAGCAGCCCGGCGGGGTCTAGCGGGGAAGAGACCCAGTACTTC. Based on the CDR3 plus reference TRBV5-1 and TRBJ2-5, the full variable domain is KAGVTQTPRYLIKTRGQQVTLSCSPISGHRSVSWYQQTPGQGLQFLFEYFSETQRNKGNFPGRFSGRQFSNSRSEMNVSTLELGDSALYLCASSPAGSSGEETQYFGPGTRLLVL.

The V call is TRBV30, the J call TRBJ2-1; D not certain. This CDR3 contains 14 residues. V was shortened by 4 bases and J by 4 bases, with 14 bases between the two germline ends. CDR1 is GTSNPN, CDR2 SVGIG, per germline (reference sequence). CDR3 nucleotide sequence: TGTGCCTGGACCGGATTGGGCAGGTACAATGAGCAGTTCTTC. It codes for CAWTGLGRYNEQFF.

Only one count was recorded for this clone. The chain has TRBV7-2 and TRBJ1-4; D unresolved. CDR3 length equals 16 residues. CDR1 is SGHTA, CDR2 FQGNSA, per germline. Trimming left V 0 bases short and J 8 bases short, with 16 bases between. CDR3 sequence (DNA): TGTGCCAGCAGCTTAGCGCTTCGGGGTCGTAGCGAAAAACTGTTTTTT. Translation: CASSLALRGRSEKLFF. The entire variable domain, with the rest obtained from reference TRBV7-2 and TRBJ1-4, is as follows: GAGVSQSPSNKVTEKGKDVELRCDPISGHTALYWYRQSLGQGLEFLIYFQGNSAPDKSGLPSDRFSAERTGGSVSTLTIQRTQQEDSAVYLCASSLALRGRSEKLFFGSGTQLSVL.

The chain links TRBV6-6 to TRBJ1-1, with TRBD1 matching over 7 bases. Germline V CDR1 and CDR2: MNHNY, SVGAGI (reference sequence). The CDR3 length is 13 residues. V shed 4 bases and J 8 bases; nucleotides not matched to a gene: 7. CDR3: CASSSDRESEAFF. The CDR3 DNA reads TGTGCCAGCAGTTCTGACAGGGAAAGCGAAGCTTTCTTT.

The chain combines TRBV7-8 with TRBJ1-4; no definite D call. This CDR3 is 14 amino acids long. Germline CDR1 and CDR2: SGHVS and FQNEAQ. Deletions cut 1 base from V and 7 bases from J, with 10 bases between. CDR3 loop: CASSLDGGSEKLFF. CDR3 bases: TGTGCCAGCAGCTTAGATGGCGGGAGTGAAAAACTGTTTTTT.

V is TRBV19 and J is TRBJ1-5, with D hard to call. CDR1 LNHDA and CDR2 SQIVND come from the germline V gene (reference sequence). Trimming pared 5 bases from V and 6 bases from J, leaving 8 bases between. The CDR3 runs 12 residues. CDR3 residues: CASSAALQPQHF. The CDR3, as DNA: TGTGCCAGTAGTGCTGCACTTCAGCCCCAGCATTTT. Looking up the rest from reference TRBV19 and TRBJ1-5 gives the full variable domain: DGGITQSPKYLFRKEGQNVTLSCEQNLNHDAMYWYRQDPGQGLRLIYYSQIVNDFQKGDIAEGYSVSREKKESFPLTVTSAQKNPTAFYLCASSAALQPQHFGDGTRLSIL.

The table lists this clone with many counts. The chain combines TRBV27 with TRBJ1-1; 10 nucleotides line up with TRBD1. Germline CDR1 is MNHEY and CDR2 is SMNVEV (reference sequence). The CDR3 extends over 14 amino acids. Trimming took 3 bases from V and 4 from J; bases not matched to a gene: 2. The CDR3 DNA reads TGTGCCAGCAGTTTGGGACAGGGGTTCACTGAAGCTTTCTTT. It yields the protein CASSLGQGFTEAFF.